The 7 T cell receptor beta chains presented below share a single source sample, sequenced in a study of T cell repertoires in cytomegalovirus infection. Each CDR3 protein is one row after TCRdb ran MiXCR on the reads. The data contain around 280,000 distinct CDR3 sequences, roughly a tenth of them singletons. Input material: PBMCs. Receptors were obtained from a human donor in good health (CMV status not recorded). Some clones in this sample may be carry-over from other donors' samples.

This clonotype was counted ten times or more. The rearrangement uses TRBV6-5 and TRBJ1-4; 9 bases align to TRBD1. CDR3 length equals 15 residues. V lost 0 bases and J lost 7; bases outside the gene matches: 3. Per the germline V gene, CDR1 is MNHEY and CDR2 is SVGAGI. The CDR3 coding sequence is TGTGCCAGCAGTTACTCGGGGACAGGGACTGAAAAACTGTTTTTT. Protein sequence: CASSYSGTGTEKLFF.

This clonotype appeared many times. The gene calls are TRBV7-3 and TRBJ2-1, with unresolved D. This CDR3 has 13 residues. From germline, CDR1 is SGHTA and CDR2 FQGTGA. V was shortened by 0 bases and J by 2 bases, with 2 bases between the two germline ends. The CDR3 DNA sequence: TGTGCCAGCAGCTTAACACCCTACAATGAGCAGTTCTTC. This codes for CASSLTPYNEQFF.

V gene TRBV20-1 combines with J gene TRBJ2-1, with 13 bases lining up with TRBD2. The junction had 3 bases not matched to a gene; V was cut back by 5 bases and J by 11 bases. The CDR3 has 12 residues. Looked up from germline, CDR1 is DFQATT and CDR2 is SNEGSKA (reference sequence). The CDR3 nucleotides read TGCAGTGCTCTGGGACTAGCGGGGAAGCAGTTCTTC. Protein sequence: CSALGLAGKQFF.

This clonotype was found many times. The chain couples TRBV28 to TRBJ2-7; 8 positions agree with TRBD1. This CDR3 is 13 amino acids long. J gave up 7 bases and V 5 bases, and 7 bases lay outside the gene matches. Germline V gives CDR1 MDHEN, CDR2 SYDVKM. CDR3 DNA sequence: TGTGCCAGCAGTCGGACAGGGCAAGGAGAGCAGTACGTC. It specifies CASSRTGQGEQYV.

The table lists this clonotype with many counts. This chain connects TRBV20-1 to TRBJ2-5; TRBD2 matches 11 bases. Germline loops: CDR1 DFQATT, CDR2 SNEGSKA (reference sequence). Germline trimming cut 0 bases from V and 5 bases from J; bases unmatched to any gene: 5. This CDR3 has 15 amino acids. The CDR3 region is CSARDLPSGGETQYF. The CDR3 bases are TGCAGTGCTAGAGATCTGCCTAGCGGGGGGGAGACCCAGTACTTC.

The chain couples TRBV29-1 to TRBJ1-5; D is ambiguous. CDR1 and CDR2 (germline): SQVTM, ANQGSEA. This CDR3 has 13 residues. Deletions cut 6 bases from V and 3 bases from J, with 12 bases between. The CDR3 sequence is CSVSNGHNQPQHF. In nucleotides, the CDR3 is TGCAGCGTCTCCAACGGGCACAATCAGCCCCAGCATTTT.

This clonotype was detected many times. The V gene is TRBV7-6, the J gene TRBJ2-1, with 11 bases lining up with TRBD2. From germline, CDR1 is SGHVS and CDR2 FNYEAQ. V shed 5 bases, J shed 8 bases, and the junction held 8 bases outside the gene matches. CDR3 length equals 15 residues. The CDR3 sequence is CASSPLAGGKDEQFF. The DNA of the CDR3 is TGTGCCAGCAGCCCCCTAGCGGGGGGTAAGGATGAGCAGTTCTTC.